This T cell receptor (beta chain) originates from a study of cytomegalovirus exposure and HLA in healthy donors (dated by TCRdb to about 2017). Regarding the complete study: An earlier analysis of roughly 610 of the donors reported approximately 260 Gb of sequence data and 117 million unique TCR beta sequences obtained from about 200 million T cells. An early release covering roughly 580 HLA-typed donors comprised 250 to 350 gigabases of sequencing data and around 86 million unique TCR sequences. Among the roughly 400 genotyped donors, around 79% belonged to the genetic ancestry cluster associated with self-reported Caucasian donors. The aim of the study was to test whether cataloging public T cell receptors could identify signatures of past pathogen exposure. The study used immunosequencing to profile the T cell repertoires of approximately 690 subjects and linked those repertoires to cytomegalovirus serostatus. A separate validation cohort of 100 to 150 different subjects was used in addition to the approximately 670-subject first cohort. To predict cytomegalovirus infection status, the study combined high-throughput TCR immunosequencing, statistical association of individual TCRs with disease status, and machine learning. In a later analysis, previously published TCR beta repertoires from several hundred donors were re-analyzed and high-resolution HLA genotyping was added so that TCR occurrence patterns could be studied. The later analysis used no new phenotypic data to find candidate immune exposures, relying instead on TCR beta sequences and their occurrence across donors. An earlier analysis of approximately 580 of the donors used high-throughput TCR beta sequencing to judge whether each TCR beta V gene segment behaved as functional or pseudogenic. Donor age, sex, ethnicity and CMV serostatus were compiled together with the repertoire data. A later genetic analysis used genome-wide SNP genotypes for about three fifths of the 666 donors, treating that subset as a discovery cohort. All discovery cohort repertoires had been generated on a single sequencing platform. HLA typing covered class I and class II loci at four-digit resolution. The number of typed donors differed by locus: about 629-640 for A, B, C, DRB1 and DQB1; 500 to 550 for DQA1; about 600 for DPA1; and some 430 for DPB1. Roughly five DR-DQ haplotypes were handled as single units for association and clustering because linkage in the cohort was strong. Among roughly 370 genotyped donors of the cohort, an average of around 240,000 unique TCR beta nucleotide sequences were sequenced per donor, 15% to 20% of them non-productive. Study-wide conclusions, independent of this receptor: In vitro tests confirmed that a few of the cytomegalovirus-associated TCR beta chains recognize cytomegalovirus antigens. Strong co-occurrence of HLA alleles, especially DR and DQ, made assigning TCR associations to individual alleles difficult. The study gave a list of 150 to 200 TCR beta chains associated with cytomegalovirus. The 87-base-pair reads could not distinguish some IMGT-functional V segments, including TRBV6-2 and TRBV6-3, so those segments were excluded. Linkage disequilibrium might explain the correlated functional status among segregating V segments, but an unknown experimental factor could not be ruled out. Because HLA typing was unavailable for some donors at each locus, only the typed subset was used in association tests. Across donors, most TCR sequences were observed very rarely, whereas some public TCRs were present in many individuals. According to the authors, the approach could potentially be generalized to other disease states and immunological phenotypes. The sequencing pipeline was judged likely to have produced a cluster of highly shared sequence variants as a technical artifact. Only TCR beta chains were sequenced in this cohort, and the absence of alpha or paired-chain data limited detectable features. A further reported finding was that TCR beta sequences accurately predicted the HLA-A and HLA-B alleles for most subjects in the first cohort. In both the original and validation cohorts, the classifier was reported to diagnose cytomegalovirus status with high specificity and sensitivity. The presence/absence analyses assumed that sequencing depth was roughly uniform across donors, and that assumption may not be true. Compared with the 666-donor mean, donors in an Asian-associated ancestry cluster had fewer N-insertions in productive TCRs, according to a later genetic analysis. For the cohort, immune exposure information was limited to CMV serostatus. Most CMV-associated TCR beta chains appeared to be HLA-restricted in a later analysis, and the HLA associations seemed to be driven largely by CMV exposure. Because counts were too low, approximately 15 rarely observed V segments, including chromosome 9 orphons, were excluded from the earlier analysis of around 590 of the donors. In a later analysis, some 17,000 TCR beta sequences were associated with specific HLA alleles at a false discovery rate of 0.05. In an earlier analysis of under 600 of the donors, most TCR beta V segments were observed in productive rearrangements about 90% or about 30% of the time, broadly matching IMGT annotations. An association between a missense DCLRE1C variant and V-gene and J-gene trimming of TCR beta chains was found in a later genetic analysis and replicated in an independent cohort. In a later analysis, TCR association rates were found to vary across HLA loci, with the most associated TCRs seen for DRB1 alleles and the fewest for HLA-C alleles. In a later analysis, HLA-associated TCR beta chains showed more clonal expansion and lower generation probabilities than non-associated chains that were equally common. In a later analysis, several top co-occurrence clusters were reported to appear linked to parvovirus B19, influenza, CMV and Epstein-Barr virus.

Receptor amplification or capture employed the immunoSEQ multiplex PCR assay. A mixture of 60 forward primers for TCR Vbeta segments and 13 reverse primers for TCR Jbeta segments was used in the multiplex PCR. The CDR3 region of rearranged TCR beta genes was amplified from genomic DNA by a multiplex PCR assay. The Illumina HiSeq System was used to sequence the amplified TCR beta libraries as 87-base-pair reads. Processing in the source paper ran as follows. Across the 700 or so repertoires, a later analysis counted roughly 84 million unique TCR beta chains, 9.5 million to 12 million of which were shared by at least two donors. To remove PCR and sequencing errors, raw reads were error-corrected and collapsed into unique sequences using a nearest-neighbor algorithm that merged closely related sequences. CDR3 sequences were aligned to IMGT reference sequences to assign V, D and J gene segments. For a sequence to be retained, a match of at least six nucleotides was required to both a V gene segment and a J gene segment. A rearrangement counted as productive if the CDR3 had no stop codons and remained in frame with V and J, and every other rearrangement counted as non-productive. CDR3 was defined by IMGT convention, running from the second conserved V-encoded cysteine to the conserved J-encoded phenylalanine. The earlier analysis of 587 of the donors excluded sequences that lacked an unambiguous match to a single V gene segment. An earlier analysis of fewer than 750 of the donors called V segments functional above 56.7% productive rearrangements and segregating when the between-donor standard deviation exceeded 5%. A statistical classification framework was built for diagnosing cytomegalovirus status from the catalog of TCR beta chain sequences. In a later analysis, V and J genes were assigned by comparing TCR nucleotide sequences against IMGT/GENE-DB human TR gene sequences. A later analysis assigned CDR3 sequences and most-parsimonious VDJ recombination scenarios with the TCRdist pipeline. In a later analysis, every TCR beta chain was defined by the combination of its CDR3 amino acid sequence and its V-gene family, and reads without a unique V-gene family were dropped. A later analysis removed several hundred highly shared, low-generation-probability nucleotide sequences to deal with suspected cross-contamination and a sequencing artifact. A later analysis calculated a clonal expansion index for each public chain from normalized within-repertoire ranks of inferred template counts. In a later analysis, generation probabilities were computed with a VDJ recombination model fitted to out-of-frame rearrangements, and the resulting probabilities were checked against IGoR. In a later analysis, hypergeometric tests were used to score TCR-TCR, TCR-HLA and TCR-CMV co-occurrence, with a repertoire-size bias correction applied to TCR pairs. In a later analysis, false discovery rates were estimated by permuting HLA or CMV assignments 20 times. In a later analysis, co-occurring TCRs were grouped using DBSCAN, and TCRdist sequence similarity was added for clustering within HLA-allele-positive subsets. Co-occurrence clustering excluded repertoires with fewer than 30,000 or more than 120,000 public chains, plus five with anomalous nucleotide sharing. Sourced from immuneACCESS, this table was stored by TCRdb with only in-frame sequences that have V and J called. A share of the clones is absent; for the studies checked, an unresolved V gene accounts for under half, and the remainder has no known explanation. That table gives V, J and clone size, and the DNA gave D and trimming. Counted in this sample were fewer than 200,000 clones; 75% to 85% of them appeared once. The ten largest account for roughly 7% of the sample.

In total, fewer than 750 healthy bone marrow donors made up the cohort. Cohort members were all nominally healthy when sampled, although unrecorded immune exposures were likely present. The donor was CMV seropositive and was included in the group of 300 or so seropositive cohort members. A peripheral blood sample was collected from each donor, and TCR beta sequencing was performed on peripheral blood mononuclear cells. Genomic DNA extraction from the blood cell samples was performed with the Qiagen DNeasy Blood Extraction Kit. Reading from cysteine to phenylalanine, the CDR3 counts 14 amino acids. Only the CDR3 region is kept as DNA, spanning 42 bases read in frame from base 1. V is reduced by 8 bases and J by 4 bases, leaving a spacing of 17 bases between them. For CDR1 and CDR2, the germline V gene lists SGHTA and FQGNSA. Comment on this clone: The target of this receptor is not known. No base qualities exist here, and no much larger clone lies one base off it.

The chain couples TRBV7-2 to TRBJ1-1, with TRBD1 as a weak D call on 5 bases. The source of this sequence is a male donor in good health and CMV-seropositive. The sequenced sample consisted of PBMCs. In nucleotides, the sequence is TGTGCCAGCCCCCTTAGTAGGGGTTCCACTGAAGCTTTCTTT. This is translated as CASPLSRGSTEAFF. The full variable domain, completed from the reference TRBV7-2 and TRBJ1-1 proteins outside the CDR3, reads GAGVSQSPSNKVTEKGKDVELRCDPISGHTALYWYRQSLGQGLEFLIYFQGNSAPDKSGLPSDRFSAERTGGSVSTLTIQRTQQEDSAVYLCASPLSRGSTEAFFGQGTRLTVV.